This T cell receptor beta chain was sequenced for a study of CD8 T cells in Susac syndrome. As for the study in general: Blood was drawn from patients with Susac syndrome. At that point, they were therapy-naive, on corticosteroids, or on intravenous immunoglobulin alone.

TCR beta sequencing was performed on blood CD8+ and CD4+ T cells. Patients with Susac syndrome fulfilled recently defined diagnostic criteria for definite or probable disease. The CDR3 is 13 residues long. V dropped 1 base and J dropped 2 bases, with 3 bases sitting between them. CDR1 is KGHDR, CDR2 SFDVKD, per germline. The authors reverse transcribed roughly 0.5 to 1 ug RNA with random hexamers. By means of immunoSEQ multiplex PCR, TCR beta CDR3 spanning 54 Vbeta and 13 Jbeta underwent amplification. In TCRdb, the immunoSEQ multiplex PCR reads were re-called with MiXCR into one record per CDR3 protein. The sample includes tens of thousands of distinct CDR3 sequences, 90% to 95% of them seen just once.

V and J are TRBV24-1 and TRBJ2-3; no definite D call. The sequence was obtained from a human donor with Susac syndrome. Sequenced input: CD4+ T cells from PBMCs. The DNA for the CDR3 is TGTGCCACCAGTGATTTATTCACAGATACGCAGTATTTT. It translates to CATSDLFTDTQYF.